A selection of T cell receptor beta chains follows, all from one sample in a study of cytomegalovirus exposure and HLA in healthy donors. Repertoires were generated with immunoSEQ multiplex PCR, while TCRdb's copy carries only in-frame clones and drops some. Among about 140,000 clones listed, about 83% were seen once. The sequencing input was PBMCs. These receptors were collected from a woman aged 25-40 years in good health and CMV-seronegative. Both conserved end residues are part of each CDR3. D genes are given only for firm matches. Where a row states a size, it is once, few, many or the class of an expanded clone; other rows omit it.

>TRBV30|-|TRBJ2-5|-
CAWSIRETQYF
TGTGCCTGGAGTATCCGGGAGACCCAGTACTTC
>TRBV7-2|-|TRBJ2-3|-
CASNVGLENDTQYF
TGTGCCAGCAACGTCGGACTGGAGAACGATACGCAGTATTTT
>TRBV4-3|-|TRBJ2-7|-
CASSLPAGACLVYEQYF
TGCGCCAGCAGCCTTCCCGCGGGGGCCTGTCTGGTTTACGAGCAGTACTTC
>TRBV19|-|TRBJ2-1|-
CASSIGQDNEQFF
TGTGCCAGTAGTATAGGGCAGGACAATGAGCAGTTCTTC
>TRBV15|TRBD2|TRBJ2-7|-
CATSRDRGGPYEQYF
TGTGCCACCAGCAGAGATCGCGGGGGTCCCTACGAGCAGTACTTC
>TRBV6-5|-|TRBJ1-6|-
CASSSSRASPLHF
TGTGCCAGCAGTTCGTCCAGGGCTTCACCCCTCCACTTT
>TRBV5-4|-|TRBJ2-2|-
CASSQPAGNTGELFF
TGTGCCAGCAGCCAACCGGCAGGGAACACCGGGGAGCTGTTTTTT
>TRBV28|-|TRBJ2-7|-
CASSVRWASTYEQYF
TGTGCCAGCAGTGTCCGATGGGCTTCTACCTACGAGCAGTACTTC
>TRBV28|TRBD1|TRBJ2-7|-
CASSFRGRYEQYF
TGTGCCAGCAGTTTCAGGGGGCGCTACGAGCAGTACTTC
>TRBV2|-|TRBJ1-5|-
CASSQQGRGNQPQHF
TGTGCCAGCAGTCAACAGGGACGGGGCAATCAGCCCCAGCATTTT
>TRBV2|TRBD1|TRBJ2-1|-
CASRAPRDRSNEQFF
TGTGCCAGCAGGGCTCCTCGGGACAGGTCAAATGAGCAGTTCTTC
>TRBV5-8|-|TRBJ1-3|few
CASSLLRDSGNTIYF
TGTGCCAGCAGCTTGTTACGGGACTCTGGAAACACCATATATTTT